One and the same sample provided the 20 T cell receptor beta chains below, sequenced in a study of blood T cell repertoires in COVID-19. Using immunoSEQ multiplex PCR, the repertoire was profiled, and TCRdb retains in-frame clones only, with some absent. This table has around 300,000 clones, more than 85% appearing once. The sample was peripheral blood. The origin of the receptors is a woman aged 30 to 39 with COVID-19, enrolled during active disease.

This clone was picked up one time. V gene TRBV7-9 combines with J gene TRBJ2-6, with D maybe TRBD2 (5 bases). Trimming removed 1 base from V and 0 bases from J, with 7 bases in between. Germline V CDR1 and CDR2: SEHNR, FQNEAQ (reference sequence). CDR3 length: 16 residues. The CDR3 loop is CASSLGDYSGANVLTF. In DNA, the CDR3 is TGTGCCAGCAGCTTAGGAGACTACTCTGGGGCCAACGTCCTGACTTTC.

CDR3 sequence reads: CASSLNSYNSPLHF. In DNA, the CDR3 is TGTGCCAGCAGTTTAAACAGCTATAATTCACCCCTCCACTTT. The chain carries TRBV2 and TRBJ1-6; D ambiguous. This CDR3 region has 14 residues. In germline, CDR1 is SNHLY, CDR2 FYNNEI. Trimming took 5 bases from V and 3 from J, leaving 8 bases between them.

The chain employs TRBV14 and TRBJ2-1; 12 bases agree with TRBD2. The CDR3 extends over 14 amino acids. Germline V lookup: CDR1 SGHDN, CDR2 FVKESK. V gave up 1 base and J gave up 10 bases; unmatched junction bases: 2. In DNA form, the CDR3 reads TGTGCCAGCAGCCAAGGCACTAGCGGGGGGGAGCAGTTCTTC. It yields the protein CASSQGTSGGEQFF.

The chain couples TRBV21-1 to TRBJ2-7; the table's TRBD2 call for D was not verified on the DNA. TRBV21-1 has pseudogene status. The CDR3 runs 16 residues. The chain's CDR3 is CASSPQGGRSSYEQYF. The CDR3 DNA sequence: TGTGCCAGCAGCCCCCAGGGAGGGAGGTCCTCCTACGAGCAGTACTTC.

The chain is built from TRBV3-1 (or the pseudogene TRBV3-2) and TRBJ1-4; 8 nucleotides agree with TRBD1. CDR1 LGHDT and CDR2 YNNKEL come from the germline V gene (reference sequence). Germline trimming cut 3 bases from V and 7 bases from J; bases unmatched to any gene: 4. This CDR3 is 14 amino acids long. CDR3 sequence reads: CASSQTGDSEKLFF. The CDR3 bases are TGTGCCAGCAGCCAGACAGGGGATAGTGAAAAACTGTTTTTT.

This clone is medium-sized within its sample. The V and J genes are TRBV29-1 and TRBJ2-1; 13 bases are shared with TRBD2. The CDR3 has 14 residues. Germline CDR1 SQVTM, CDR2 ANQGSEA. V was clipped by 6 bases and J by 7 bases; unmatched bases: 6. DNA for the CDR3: TGCAGCGTAGGACTAGCGGGAGATAGGAATGAGCAGTTCTTC. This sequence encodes CSVGLAGDRNEQFF.

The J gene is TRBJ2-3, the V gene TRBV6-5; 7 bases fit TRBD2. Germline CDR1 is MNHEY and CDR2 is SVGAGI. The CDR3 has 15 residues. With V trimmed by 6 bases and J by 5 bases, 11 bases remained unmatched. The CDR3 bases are TGTGCCAGCAGACCCGGGGGGTGGGTCGGAGATACGCAGTATTTT. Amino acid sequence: CASRPGGWVGDTQYF.

CDR3 nucleotide sequence: TGTGCCACCAGTGATCGACATGATTATGGCTACACCTTC. It translates to CATSDRHDYGYTF. The genes are TRBV24-1 and TRBJ1-2; no clear D. Trimming left V 3 bases short and J 5 bases short, with 9 bases between. The CDR3 loop spans 13 amino acids. Germline CDR1 KGHDR, CDR2 SFDVKD.

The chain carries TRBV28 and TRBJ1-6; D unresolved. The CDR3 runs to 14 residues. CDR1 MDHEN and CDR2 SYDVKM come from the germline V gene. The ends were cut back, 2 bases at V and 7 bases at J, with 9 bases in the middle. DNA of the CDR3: TGTGCCAGCAGTTTAGGGGAGAGGAATTCACCCCTCCACTTT. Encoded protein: CASSLGERNSPLHF.

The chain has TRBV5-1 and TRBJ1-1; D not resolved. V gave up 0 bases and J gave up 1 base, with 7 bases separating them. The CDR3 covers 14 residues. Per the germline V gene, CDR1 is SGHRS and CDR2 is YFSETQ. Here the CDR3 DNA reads TGCGCCAGCAGCTTGGACGGGTGGAACACTGAAGCTTTCTTT. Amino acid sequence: CASSLDGWNTEAFF.

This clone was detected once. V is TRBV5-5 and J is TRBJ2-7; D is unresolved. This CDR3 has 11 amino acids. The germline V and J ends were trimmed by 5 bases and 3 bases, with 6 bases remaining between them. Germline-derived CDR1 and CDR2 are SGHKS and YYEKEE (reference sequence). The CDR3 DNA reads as TGTGCCAGCAGTTCCTTCTACGAGCAGTACTTC. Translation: CASSSFYEQYF. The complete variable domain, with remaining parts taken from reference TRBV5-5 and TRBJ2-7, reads DAGVTQSPTHLIKTRGQQVTLRCSPISGHKSVSWYQQVLGQGPQFIFQYYEKEERGRGNFPDRFSARQFPNYSSELNVNALLLGDSALYLCASSSFYEQYFGPGTRLTVT.

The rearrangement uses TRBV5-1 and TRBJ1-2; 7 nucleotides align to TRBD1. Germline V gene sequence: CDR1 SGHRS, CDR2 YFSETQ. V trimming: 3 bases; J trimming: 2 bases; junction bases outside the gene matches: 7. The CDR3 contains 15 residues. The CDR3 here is CASSSLGDSNYGYTF. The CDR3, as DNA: TGCGCCAGCAGCTCGTTGGGGGACAGCAACTATGGCTACACCTTC. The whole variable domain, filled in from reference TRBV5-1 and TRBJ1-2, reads KAGVTQTPRYLIKTRGQQVTLSCSPISGHRSVSWYQQTPGQGLQFLFEYFSETQRNKGNFPGRFSGRQFSNSRSEMNVSTLELGDSALYLCASSSLGDSNYGYTFGSGTRLTVV.

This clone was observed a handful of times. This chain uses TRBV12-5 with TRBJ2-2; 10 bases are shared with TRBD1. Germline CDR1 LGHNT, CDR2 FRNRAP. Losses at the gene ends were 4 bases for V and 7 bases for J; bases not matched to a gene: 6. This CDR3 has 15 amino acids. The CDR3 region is CASGSGQGDSGELFF. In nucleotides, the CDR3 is TGTGCTAGTGGTTCCGGACAGGGGGACAGCGGGGAGCTGTTTTTT.

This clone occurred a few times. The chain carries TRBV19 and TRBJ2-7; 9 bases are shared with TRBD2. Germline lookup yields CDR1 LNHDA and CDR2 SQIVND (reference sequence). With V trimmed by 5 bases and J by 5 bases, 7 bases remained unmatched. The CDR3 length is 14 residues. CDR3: CASSVSGRPDEQYF. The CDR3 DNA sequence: TGTGCCAGTAGTGTCAGCGGGAGGCCGGACGAGCAGTACTTC.

The DNA for the CDR3 is TGTGCCAGCTCATCAACCCGGGACACCTATCAGCCCCAGCATTTT. As protein: CASSSTRDTYQPQHF. The chain is built from TRBV18 and TRBJ1-5, with D perhaps TRBD1 (6 bases). The V end was cut by 5 bases, the J end by 5 bases, with 16 bases between. Germline V gene sequence: CDR1 KGHSH, CDR2 LQKENI. This CDR3 has 15 residues.

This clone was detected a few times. The CDR3 spells CASSLRPGDRNTEAFF. The CDR3 bases are TGTGCCAGCAGCTTAAGGCCAGGGGATAGGAACACTGAAGCTTTCTTT. The gene calls are TRBV7-3 and TRBJ1-1; maybe TRBD1 (6 bases). The CDR3 contains 16 residues. Germline-derived CDR1 and CDR2 are SGHTA and FQGTGA. V was trimmed by 1 base and J by 1 base, leaving 13 bases between them.

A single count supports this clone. CDR3 sequence: CASSGGTGITEAFF. CDR3 nucleotides: TGCGCCAGCAGCGGAGGGACAGGGATCACTGAAGCTTTCTTT. This chain joins TRBV5-1 and TRBJ1-1, with TRBD1 identical over 9 bases. The V segment lost 4 bases and the J segment 4 bases; nucleotides outside the gene matches: 5. CDR3 length: 14 residues. The germline gives CDR1 SGHRS, CDR2 YFSETQ.

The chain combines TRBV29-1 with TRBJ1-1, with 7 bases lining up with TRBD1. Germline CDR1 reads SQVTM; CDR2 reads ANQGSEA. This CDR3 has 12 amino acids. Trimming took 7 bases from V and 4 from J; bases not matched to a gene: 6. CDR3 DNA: TGCAGCGCACAACAGGGGAGCACTGAAGCTTTCTTT. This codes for CSAQQGSTEAFF.

The CDR3 loop reads CASSPRDRQAGANVLTF. The CDR3 nucleotides are TGTGCCAGCAGCCCCCGGGACAGACAAGCTGGGGCCAACGTCCTGACTTTC. J is TRBJ2-6 and V is TRBV13; 7 positions match TRBD1. Trimming cost V 5 bases and J 2 bases; bases outside gene matches: 9. In germline, CDR1 is PRHDT, CDR2 FYEKMQ (reference sequence). There are 17 residues in the CDR3.

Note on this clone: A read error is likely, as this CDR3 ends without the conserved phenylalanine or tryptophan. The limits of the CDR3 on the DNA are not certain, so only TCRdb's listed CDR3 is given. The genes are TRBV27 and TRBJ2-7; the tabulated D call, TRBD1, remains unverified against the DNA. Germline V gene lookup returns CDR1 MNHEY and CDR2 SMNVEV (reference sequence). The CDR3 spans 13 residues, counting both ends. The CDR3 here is CASSNQGGQGAGI.